This passage covers 25 T cell receptor beta chains from one sample sequenced in a study of CXCR3-negative and CXCR3-positive naive CD8 T cells. Study outcomes and limitations: When CXCR3-positive naive cells were set against CXCR3-negative naive cells, the former had more hydrophobic TRB CDR3s.

The TRB libraries of cDNA were built by UMI-labeled 5' RACE. With the 5' RACE reads reprocessed, TCRdb shows one record per CDR3 protein and no DNA. The ten most abundant clones cover nearly 0.85% of a sample with tens of thousands of distinct CDR3 sequences. These receptors have no known antigen. Sequenced: naive CXCR3+ CD8+ T cells from blood. The subset: CD45RO-CCR7+CD27+CD95- naive CD8+ T cells expressing CXCR3 (TNR3+). The receptors were gathered from a human donor in good health. Some clones in this sample may be carry-over from other donors' samples.

The chain combines TRBV28 with TRBJ1-1; the TCRdb D gene call, TRBD1, has no DNA to confirm it. The CDR3 runs 14 residues. Germline assignment: CDR1 MDHEN and CDR2 SYDVKM. CDR3 sequence: CASSSRQFLAEAFF.

The chain combines TRBV7-6 with TRBJ2-7. Germline assignment: CDR1 SGHVS and CDR2 FNYEAQ. CDR3 size: 13 residues. CDR3 amino acids: CASSLGGVYEQYF.

V and J are TRBV5-4 and TRBJ2-7; the D gene TCRdb calls, TRBD2, cannot be checked with no DNA. Germline V CDR1 and CDR2: SGHNT, YYREEE (reference sequence). The CDR3 is made up of 14 amino acids. The CDR3 loop reads CASSPSGSTHEQYF.

The chain recombines TRBV2 with TRBJ2-3. Germline CDR1 is SNHLY and CDR2 is FYNNEI. The CDR3 totals 12 residues. The CDR3 reads CARDLFTDTQYF.

V gene TRBV25-1 combines with J gene TRBJ2-1; no DNA is available, so the TRBD1 call from TCRdb remains unchecked. Germline CDR1 reads MGHDK; CDR2 reads SYGVNS. CDR3 length: 17 amino acids. CDR3 region: CASSADTGTEPYNEQFF.

The rearrangement uses TRBV27 and TRBJ2-3; TCRdb names TRBD1, which stays unverified in the absence of DNA. Germline CDR1 MNHEY, CDR2 SMNVEV (reference sequence). The length of the CDR3 is 15 residues. CDR3 in amino acids: CASSITGTRTDTQYF.

The rearrangement links TRBV3-1 to TRBJ2-1. Germline lookup yields CDR1 LGHDT and CDR2 YNNKEL (reference sequence). The CDR3 is 16 residues long. The CDR3 loop is CASSQDRISSYNEQFF.

The chain carries TRBV5-8 and TRBJ2-1. The V gene's germline CDR1 is SGHTS and CDR2 YDEGEE. This CDR3 is built from 15 residues. This CDR3 reads CASSLELVRSDEQFF.

This chain uses TRBV5-6 with TRBJ2-7; the D gene TCRdb calls, TRBD1, cannot be checked with no DNA. Germline V gene data show CDR1 as SGHDT and CDR2 as YYEEEE. The CDR3 runs to 15 residues. The CDR3 protein is CASSHVPGQGVEQYF. Full variable domain (missing parts from reference TRBV5-6 and TRBJ2-7): DAGVTQSPTHLIKTRGQQVTLRCSPKSGHDTVSWYQQALGQGPQFIFQYYEEEERQRGNFPDRFSGHQFPNYSSELNVNALLLGDSALYLCASSHVPGQGVEQYFGPGTRLTVT.

V is TRBV20-1 and J is TRBJ2-1; the TCRdb D gene call, TRBD2, has no DNA to confirm it. Germline V gene lookup returns CDR1 DFQATT and CDR2 SNEGSKA (reference sequence). The CDR3 contains 18 residues. CDR3 sequence reads: CSARDPVGLAGVYNEQFF.

The chain joins TRBV29-1 to TRBJ1-1; checking the TCRdb D call of TRBD1 is not possible without DNA. CDR1 and CDR2 from the germline V gene are SQVTM and ANQGSEA. This CDR3 is 11 amino acids long. The CDR3 loop reads CSLSLGAEAFF.

The V and J genes are TRBV29-1 and TRBJ2-7; the D gene TCRdb calls, TRBD2, cannot be checked with no DNA. The CDR3 totals 18 residues. The germline V gene encodes CDR1 SQVTM and CDR2 ANQGSEA. The CDR3 here is CSARLGARWDQSSYEQYF.

CDR3 amino acids: CATSRAWGDSNQPQHF. This chain uses TRBV15 with TRBJ1-5; TCRdb calls TRBD1, which cannot be checked without DNA. CDR3 size: 16 residues. Germline CDR1 and CDR2: LNHNV and YYDKDF (reference sequence).

J is TRBJ2-3 and V is TRBV11-2; the D call of TRBD1 rests on TCRdb alone, since no DNA is present to check it. CDR3 length equals 15 residues. Germline V CDR1 and CDR2: SGHAT, FQNNGV. Here the CDR3 reads CASSWGETITDTQYF.

The chain joins TRBV4-2 to TRBJ2-3; the D call of TRBD2 rests on TCRdb alone, since no DNA is present to check it. The CDR3 covers 16 residues. CDR1 LGHNA and CDR2 YNFKEQ come from the germline V gene. CDR3 sequence reads: CASSQESVAYEDTQYF.

The chain has TRBV2 and TRBJ2-1. The CDR3 runs to 12 residues. Germline V gene data show CDR1 as SNHLY and CDR2 as FYNNEI. The CDR3 sequence is CASSTIRREQFF.

The V gene is TRBV7-2, the J gene TRBJ2-1; TCRdb's assignment of TRBD2 cannot be checked, as there is no DNA. The length of the CDR3 is 15 residues. Germline CDR1 is SGHTA and CDR2 is FQGNSA. The CDR3 sequence: CASSLELAAGNEQFF.

The rearrangement links TRBV11-3 to TRBJ2-3; TCRdb's D call of TRBD1 is untestable without DNA. From germline, CDR1 is SGHNT and CDR2 YENEEA. There are 15 residues in the CDR3. CDR3 amino acids: CASSPGRTSTDTQYF.

The V and J genes are TRBV6-2 or TRBV6-3 and TRBJ1-4; TCRdb picks TRBD1, but there is no DNA to check that call. Germline V CDR1 and CDR2: MNHEY, SVGEGT. This CDR3 spans 15 amino acids. CDR3 residues: CASSRHQGTNEKLFF.

This sequence joins TRBV12-3 or TRBV12-4 and TRBJ1-4; TCRdb names TRBD1, which stays unverified in the absence of DNA. The CDR3 has 14 residues. CDR3 region: CASSLLGPNEKLFF.

The chain couples TRBV28 to TRBJ1-1; TCRdb calls TRBD1, which cannot be checked without DNA. From germline, CDR1 is MDHEN and CDR2 SYDVKM. The CDR3 spans 14 residues. Here the CDR3 reads CASSPTELNTEAFF.

The chain links TRBV6-2 or TRBV6-3 to TRBJ2-3; TCRdb calls TRBD1, which cannot be checked without DNA. Germline lookup yields CDR1 MNHEY and CDR2 SVGEGT. The CDR3 sequence is 11 residues long. This chain's CDR3 is CATGQRGTQYF.

The chain has TRBV7-7 and TRBJ1-2; checking the TCRdb D call of TRBD1 is not possible without DNA. The CDR3 contains 17 residues. Germline-derived CDR1 and CDR2 are SSHAT and FNYEAQ (reference sequence). The CDR3 loop reads CASSPTDRGQLGYGYTF.

V usage is TRBV10-3 and J usage is TRBJ1-2. The CDR3 is 17 residues long. Germline V gene lookup returns CDR1 ENHRY and CDR2 SYGVKD. This CDR3 reads CAISETARGRPNYGYTF.

The V call is TRBV20-1, the J call TRBJ2-5; TCRdb designates TRBD2, a call that cannot be tested without DNA. The CDR3 runs to 16 residues. Germline lookup yields CDR1 DFQATT and CDR2 SNEGSKA (reference sequence). CDR3 residues: CSASPWASGLQETQYF.